This TCR beta chain was identified in a study of blood T cell repertoires in COVID-19. For the study at large: The United States, Italy and Spain supplied acute and convalescent COVID-19 samples.

Repertoires were generated with immunoSEQ multiplex PCR, while TCRdb's copy carries only in-frame clones and drops some. The sample includes about 490,000 clones, roughly 85% of them seen just once. Trimming removed 5 bases from V and 5 bases from J, with 36 bases in between. The germline gives CDR1 SGHVS, CDR2 FQNEAQ. This CDR3 has 22 residues. The sequence came from a human donor in a cohort sampled during active COVID-19. The sequencing sample was made of peripheral blood. The rearrangement uses TRBV7-8 and TRBJ2-2; tentative D call: TRBD2 (10 bases). The CDR3 is CASSLRYRGRSEREGRTGELFF. CDR3 coding DNA: TGTGCCAGCAGCCTCCGGTACAGGGGGCGTAGTGAGCGGGAGGGCCGGACCGGGGAGCTGTTTTTT.